This T cell receptor (beta chain) is drawn from a study of CD8 T cells in Susac syndrome. Looked up from germline, CDR1 is SQVTM and CDR2 is ANQGSEA. V dropped 7 bases and J dropped 1 base, with 17 bases sitting between them. The CDR3 is 14 amino acids. An amount of RNA that ranged from roughly 0.5 to 1 ug was reverse transcribed with random hexamers. TCRdb itself ran the immunoSEQ multiplex PCR reads through MiXCR, one entry per CDR3 protein. The sample shows 150,000 or so distinct CDR3 sequences, around 96% of them seen only once. The sequence derives from a human donor in good health. What was sequenced was CD4+ T cells from PBMCs. The rearrangement uses TRBV29-1 and TRBJ2-7; D is perhaps TRBD1 (6 bases). In DNA form, the CDR3 reads TGCAGCGCCCGCCCGGACAGTCTTTCCTACGAGCAGTACTTC. This encodes CSARPDSLSYEQYF.